The rows below give T cell receptor beta chains drawn from one sample of a study of T cell responses to AZD1222 COVID-19 vaccine. Some clones are missing from TCRdb's copy, which holds only in-frame ones; the method was immunoSEQ multiplex PCR. The sample yields 120,000 to 150,000 clones, just over 90% seen once. Sequenced here: peripheral blood, sampled on day 0 of MenACWY control vaccination. These receptors were obtained from an adult in good health. CDR3s include the opening cysteine and the closing phenylalanine or tryptophan. Fields, in order: D gene, V gene, J gene, clone size, CDR3 DNA, CDR3 protein. A D gene is named only where the DNA matches it firmly. Clone size is shown for a subset of rows, as once, few, many or a class of expanded clone.

D: .; V: TRBV7-9; J: TRBJ2-5; size: .; DNA: TGTGCCAGCAGCTTAACTTCAAGTCAAGAGACCCAGTACTTC; CDR3: CASSLTSSQETQYF
D: .; V: TRBV5-1; J: TRBJ2-5; size: once; DNA: TGCGCCAGCAGCTTGGGCCCAGGGCGCGAGACCCAGTACTTC; CDR3: CASSLGPGRETQYF
D: TRBD2; V: TRBV5-4; J: TRBJ2-1; size: .; DNA: TGTGCCAGCAGCCGCTCAGCGGGAGCAAGCTACAATGAGCAGTTCTTC; CDR3: CASSRSAGASYNEQFF
D: .; V: TRBV5-1; J: TRBJ2-7; size: .; DNA: TGCGCCAGCAGGGAAGGGACTTCCGGCTCCTACGAGCAGTACTTC; CDR3: CASREGTSGSYEQYF
D: .; V: TRBV6-4; J: TRBJ1-1; size: .; DNA: TGTGCCAGCAGTGACTCTTCCGGGGGTGGCACTGAAGCTTTCTTT; CDR3: CASSDSSGGGTEAFF
D: TRBD2; V: TRBV7-2; J: TRBJ2-1; size: .; DNA: TGTGCCAGCAGCTTGACACTACTAGCGGGCATGAGGAATGAGCAGTTCTTC; CDR3: CASSLTLLAGMRNEQFF
D: TRBD1; V: TRBV27; J: TRBJ2-7; size: .; DNA: TGTGCCAGCAGGCCTGGACAGGGTTTTTTCTACGAGCAGTACTTC; CDR3: CASRPGQGFFYEQYF
D: .; V: TRBV4-1; J: TRBJ2-7; size: .; DNA: TGCGCCAGCAGCCAAGAGGAGAGCAGGGGGGGGTACGAGCAGTACTTC; CDR3: CASSQEESRGGYEQYF
D: .; V: TRBV7-9; J: TRBJ2-1; size: .; DNA: TGTGCCAGCAGCTTAAGTGGCCCTAGGGAGTTCTTC; CDR3: CASSLSGPREFF
D: .; V: TRBV2; J: TRBJ1-6; size: .; DNA: TGTGCCAGCAGGGGGCGCAGAGATCACTATAATTCACCCCTCCACTTT; CDR3: CASRGRRDHYNSPLHF
D: .; V: TRBV5-1; J: TRBJ2-7; size: once; DNA: TGCGCCAGCAGCTTGGGGGAGTTCTCCTACGAGCAGTACTTC; CDR3: CASSLGEFSYEQYF
D: .; V: TRBV5-5; J: TRBJ1-3; size: .; DNA: TGTGCCAGCAGCTTAGGCCCGATCCTCTCTGGAAACACCATATATTTT; CDR3: CASSLGPILSGNTIYF
D: .; V: TRBV19; J: TRBJ2-1; size: .; DNA: TGTGCCAGTAAGGCCGGGACATACAATGAGCAGTTCTTC; CDR3: CASKAGTYNEQFF
D: .; V: TRBV13; J: TRBJ2-7; size: .; DNA: TGTGCCAGCAGCTTAGTGGCCTCTCATCGGCAGTACTTC; CDR3: CASSLVASHRQYF
D: .; V: TRBV19; J: TRBJ2-3; size: .; DNA: TGTGCCAGTCGTATTAGTGGGATTTGGGTCACAGATACGCAGTATTTT; CDR3: CASRISGIWVTDTQYF
D: .; V: TRBV6-6; J: TRBJ1-5; size: .; DNA: TGTGCCAGCAGTTTGGGGGAGAATCAGCCCCAGCATTTT; CDR3: CASSLGENQPQHF
D: .; V: TRBV12-3/TRBV12-4; J: TRBJ1-1; size: once; DNA: TGTGCCACTGGACGGGTGAACACTGAAGCTTTCTTT; CDR3: CATGRVNTEAFF
D: .; V: TRBV29-1; J: TRBJ2-1; size: .; DNA: TGCAGCGTTGATCGGGGGTACCCCTACAATGAGCAGTTCTTC; CDR3: CSVDRGYPYNEQFF
D: TRBD1; V: TRBV5-1; J: TRBJ1-4; size: .; DNA: TGCGCCAGCAGCCCCCTAACAGGGGTCGGGGAAAAACTGTTTTTT; CDR3: CASSPLTGVGEKLFF
D: .; V: TRBV6-5; J: TRBJ2-7; size: .; DNA: TGTGCCAGCAGTCGAGACGGTAGCTCCTACGAGCAGTACTTC; CDR3: CASSRDGSSYEQYF
D: .; V: TRBV5-8; J: TRBJ2-3; size: .; DNA: TGTGCCAGCAGCCAACACCGACAGGTTGGGAGCACAGATACGCAGTATTTT; CDR3: CASSQHRQVGSTDTQYF
D: .; V: TRBV14; J: TRBJ2-2; size: .; DNA: TGTGCCAGCAGCCCACAGGGTATTGGGGCCGGGGAGCTGTTTTTT; CDR3: CASSPQGIGAGELFF
D: TRBD1; V: TRBV5-4; J: TRBJ1-3; size: .; DNA: TGTGCCAGCAGCTTGGCCGGCAGGGGGATTGGAAACACCATATATTTT; CDR3: CASSLAGRGIGNTIYF
D: .; V: TRBV4-1; J: TRBJ2-2; size: .; DNA: TGCGCCAGCAGCCCTGATTCGAACACCGGGGAGCTGTTTTTT; CDR3: CASSPDSNTGELFF
D: TRBD2; V: TRBV7-9; J: TRBJ2-1; size: .; DNA: TGTGCCAGCAGCTTAGACACGTCTAGCGGGAGCTACAATGAGCAGTTCTTC; CDR3: CASSLDTSSGSYNEQFF
D: .; V: TRBV2; J: TRBJ2-1; size: .; DNA: TGTGCCAGCCTTGCTAGTGGTGATGAGCAGTTCTTC; CDR3: CASLASGDEQFF
D: .; V: TRBV10-3; J: TRBJ1-3; size: .; DNA: TGTGCCCTTAGGGCGGGTCCCTCCTCTGGAAACACCATATATTTT; CDR3: CALRAGPSSGNTIYF
D: .; V: TRBV12-3/TRBV12-4; J: TRBJ1-1; size: .; DNA: TGTGCCAGCAGTTTAGGACGAGCTATTGAAGCTTTCTTT; CDR3: CASSLGRAIEAFF
D: .; V: TRBV5-5; J: TRBJ1-2; size: .; DNA: TGTGCCAGCAGCCGGGTCCTAGACTACGCTAACTATGGCTACACCTTC; CDR3: CASSRVLDYANYGYTF
D: TRBD1; V: TRBV7-2; J: TRBJ2-1; size: .; DNA: TGTGCCAGCAGCTTAACGGCAGGGGGCCGACATGAGCAGTTCTTC; CDR3: CASSLTAGGRHEQFF
D: .; V: TRBV5-1; J: TRBJ2-5; size: once; DNA: TGCGCCAGCAGCTACGGCGGGACCGTCCAAGAGACCCAGTACTTC; CDR3: CASSYGGTVQETQYF
D: .; V: TRBV7-9; J: TRBJ1-1; size: .; DNA: TGTGCCAGCAGCTTATTCAGTTCTGAAGCTTTCTTT; CDR3: CASSLFSSEAFF
D: .; V: TRBV10-3; J: TRBJ1-1; size: .; DNA: TGTGCCATCACCAGAGGCACTGAAGCTTTCTTT; CDR3: CAITRGTEAFF
D: TRBD1; V: TRBV5-1; J: TRBJ2-3; size: .; DNA: TGCGCCAGCAGCTTACAGACAGGGAGCACAGATACGCAGTATTTT; CDR3: CASSLQTGSTDTQYF
D: .; V: TRBV5-1; J: TRBJ2-2; size: .; DNA: TGCGCCAGCAGCAGTGGAGCCATGGGTGGGAACACCGGGGAGCTGTTTTTT; CDR3: CASSSGAMGGNTGELFF
D: TRBD1; V: TRBV3-1/TRBV3-2; J: TRBJ1-1; size: .; DNA: TGTGCCAGCAGCCAAGAGGGGGCGGGACAGGGGGAAGCTTTCTTT; CDR3: CASSQEGAGQGEAFF
D: .; V: TRBV19; J: TRBJ1-4; size: once; DNA: TGTGCCAGTAGTACCCTCGGGGTCGGTAATGAAAAACTGTTTTTT; CDR3: CASSTLGVGNEKLFF
D: TRBD1; V: TRBV6-5; J: TRBJ1-1; size: .; DNA: TGTGCCAGTGGGACAGGAGCGAACACTGAAGCTTTCTTT; CDR3: CASGTGANTEAFF
D: .; V: TRBV27; J: TRBJ1-4; size: .; DNA: TGTGCCAGCAGTTTATCGGCCCAGGGCGGAGGTGAAAAACTGTTTTTT; CDR3: CASSLSAQGGGEKLFF
D: TRBD2; V: TRBV5-1; J: TRBJ2-1; size: .; DNA: TGCGCCAGCAGCGGCCGAGGGACTAGCGGGATTTATGAGCAGTTCTTC; CDR3: CASSGRGTSGIYEQFF
D: TRBD2; V: TRBV11-2; J: TRBJ2-2; size: .; DNA: TGTGCCAGCAGCTTAGTAAGACTAGCGGGCGCGAACACCGGGGAGCTGTTTTTT; CDR3: CASSLVRLAGANTGELFF
D: .; V: TRBV7-8; J: TRBJ1-1; size: .; DNA: TGTGCCAGCAGCCTAGGGGCCAACTTGAACACTGAAGCTTTCTTT; CDR3: CASSLGANLNTEAFF
D: .; V: TRBV9; J: TRBJ2-2; size: .; DNA: TGTGCCAGCAGCGTAGCTCTAGGAAAGAACACCGGGGAGCTGTTTTTT; CDR3: CASSVALGKNTGELFF
D: .; V: TRBV15; J: TRBJ1-1; size: .; DNA: TGTGCCACCAGCGGCGCGGTAGATACTGAAGCTTTCTTT; CDR3: CATSGAVDTEAFF
D: .; V: TRBV7-2; J: TRBJ1-2; size: .; DNA: TGTGCCAGCAGCTTAGTCTCGCAGCTAACCTTC; CDR3: CASSLVSQLTF
D: .; V: TRBV3-1/TRBV3-2; J: TRBJ1-2; size: .; DNA: TGTGCCAGCAGCCCGCTCGCCCAGGGACTCGATGGCTACACCTTC; CDR3: CASSPLAQGLDGYTF
D: .; V: TRBV5-1; J: TRBJ2-1; size: .; DNA: TGCGCCAGCAGCTTGGCCACACGTAATGAGCAGTTCTTC; CDR3: CASSLATRNEQFF
D: .; V: TRBV4-1; J: TRBJ1-6; size: .; DNA: TGCGCCAGCAGCCAATTAATTAATTCACCCCTCCACTTT; CDR3: CASSQLINSPLHF
D: .; V: TRBV28; J: TRBJ1-1; size: .; DNA: TGTGCCAGCAGTTACAAGTTTGAAGCTTTCTTT; CDR3: CASSYKFEAFF
D: .; V: TRBV11-2; J: TRBJ2-1; size: .; DNA: TGTGCCAGCAGGGGGGTATCGTACAATGAGCAGTTCTTC; CDR3: CASRGVSYNEQFF
D: TRBD1; V: TRBV5-1; J: TRBJ1-1; size: .; DNA: TGCGCCAGCAGCTTACCAGGGGGTAGGAGCACTGAAGCTTTCTTT; CDR3: CASSLPGGRSTEAFF
D: .; V: TRBV10-3; J: TRBJ1-6; size: .; DNA: TGTGCCATCAGTGAGGCCCCCTATAATTCACCCCTCCACTTT; CDR3: CAISEAPYNSPLHF
D: .; V: TRBV7-8; J: TRBJ1-5; size: .; DNA: TGTGCCAGCACCCTTGGAGGGAGCTATAGCAATCAGCCCCAGCATTTT; CDR3: CASTLGGSYSNQPQHF